Listed below are T cell receptor beta chains from one sample, sequenced in a study of blood T cells in healthy people across ages. TCRdb analysed the 5' RACE reads with MiXCR anew, one entry per CDR3 protein. The data show hundreds of thousands of distinct CDR3 sequences, 40% to 50% seen once. The sequenced sample was blood. These receptors came from a man between 60 and 70 years old in good health. Both conserved end residues are part of each CDR3. The order of the fields is J gene, V gene, CDR3 length, CDR3 protein.

J gene: TRBJ2-1; V gene: TRBV20-1; CDR3 length: 14; CDR3 protein: CSAGSGQGSNEQFF
J gene: TRBJ2-1; V gene: TRBV29-1; CDR3 length: 14; CDR3 protein: CSVDRGTGSNEQFF
J gene: TRBJ1-1; V gene: TRBV7-9; CDR3 length: 16; CDR3 protein: CASSSPGGHLNTEAFF
J gene: -; V gene: TRBV2; CDR3 length: 12; CDR3 protein: CASSATTYEQYF
J gene: TRBJ2-5; V gene: TRBV7-9; CDR3 length: 16; CDR3 protein: CASSSLFERGAGEQYF
J gene: TRBJ2-5; V gene: TRBV12-3/TRBV12-4; CDR3 length: 15; CDR3 protein: CASSSGTGGFPTQYF
J gene: TRBJ2-1; V gene: TRBV15; CDR3 length: 15; CDR3 protein: CATSRPESGSHEQFF
J gene: TRBJ2-1; V gene: TRBV27; CDR3 length: 13; CDR3 protein: CASTGRAYNEQFF
J gene: TRBJ2-1; V gene: TRBV9; CDR3 length: 16; CDR3 protein: CASSVGGGDSYNEQFF
J gene: TRBJ2-3; V gene: TRBV29-1; CDR3 length: 16; CDR3 protein: CSVEDSTPHTRDTQYF
J gene: TRBJ2-1; V gene: TRBV7-9; CDR3 length: 15; CDR3 protein: CASSLTGTGDNEQFF
J gene: TRBJ2-7; V gene: TRBV20-1; CDR3 length: 13; CDR3 protein: CSASPRAGDEQYF
J gene: TRBJ2-1; V gene: TRBV7-2; CDR3 length: 17; CDR3 protein: CASSLAPLAGVYNEQFF
J gene: TRBJ2-1; V gene: TRBV7-2; CDR3 length: 13; CDR3 protein: CASETGTGYEQFF
J gene: TRBJ2-1; V gene: TRBV5-1; CDR3 length: 14; CDR3 protein: CASSFWGGGDEQFF
J gene: TRBJ2-7; V gene: TRBV11-2; CDR3 length: 15; CDR3 protein: CASSPGQFLTYEQYF
J gene: TRBJ2-7; V gene: TRBV9; CDR3 length: 15; CDR3 protein: CASSVAGQSHYEQYF
J gene: TRBJ2-1; V gene: TRBV2; CDR3 length: 12; CDR3 protein: CASAGFGNEQFF
J gene: TRBJ2-1; V gene: TRBV7-2; CDR3 length: 13; CDR3 protein: CASSLRGDNEQFF